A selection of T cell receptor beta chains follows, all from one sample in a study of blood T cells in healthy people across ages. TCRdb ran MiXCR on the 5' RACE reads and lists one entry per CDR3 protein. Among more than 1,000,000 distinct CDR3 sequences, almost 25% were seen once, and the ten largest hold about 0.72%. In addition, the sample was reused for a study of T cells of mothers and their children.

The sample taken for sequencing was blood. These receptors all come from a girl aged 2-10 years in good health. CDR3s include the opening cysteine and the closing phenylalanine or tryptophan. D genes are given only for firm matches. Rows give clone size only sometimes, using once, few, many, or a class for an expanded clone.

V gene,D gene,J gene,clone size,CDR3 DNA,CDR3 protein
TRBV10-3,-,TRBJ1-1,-,TGTGCCATCAGTGATCTGCCCGGGCAGGGTGTCGACACTGAAGCTTTCTTT,CAISDLPGQGVDTEAFF
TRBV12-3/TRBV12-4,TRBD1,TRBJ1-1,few,TGTGCCAGCAGCCAGGGGGAGATCACTGAAGCTTTCTTT,CASSQGEITEAFF
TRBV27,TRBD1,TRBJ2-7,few,TGTGCCAGCAGTTCCGAGAACAGGGGCCACGAGCAGTACTTC,CASSSENRGHEQYF
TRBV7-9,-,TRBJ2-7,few,TGTGCCAGCAGCTCCCCAGGGATCGTGGGCGCCTACGAGCAGTACTTC,CASSSPGIVGAYEQYF
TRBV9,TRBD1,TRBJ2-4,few,TGTGCCAGCAGCCCCCACCAGGGACAGGTCTTGGGAGCCAAAAACATTCAGTACTTC,CASSPHQGQVLGAKNIQYF
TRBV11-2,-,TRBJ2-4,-,TGTGCCAACAGACGTACATTAGCCAAAAACATTCAGTACTTC,CANRRTLAKNIQYF
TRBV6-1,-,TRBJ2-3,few,TGTGCCAGCAGCCCCTTTGACGGGGGAGCGACAGATACGCAGTATTTT,CASSPFDGGATDTQYF
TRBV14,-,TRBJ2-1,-,TGTGCCAGCAGCCAAGTTAGGATCAGGAATGAGCAGTTCTTC,CASSQVRIRNEQFF
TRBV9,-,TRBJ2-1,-,TGTGCCAGCAGCGTAGCTATGGGGGCCTACAATGAGCAGTTCTTC,CASSVAMGAYNEQFF
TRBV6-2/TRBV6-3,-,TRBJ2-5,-,TGTGCCAGCAGTTTCCTGGAAGACGAGACCCAGTACTTC,CASSFLEDETQYF
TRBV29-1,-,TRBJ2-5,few,TGCAGCGTTGGGTCGTATATTAGGGGGACCTACGGGCAGTACTTC,CSVGSYIRGTYGQYF
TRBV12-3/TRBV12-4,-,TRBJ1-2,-,TGTGCCAGCAGTTCTCTTTTGGCTGGCTACACCTTC,CASSSLLAGYTF
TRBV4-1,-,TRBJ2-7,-,TGCGCCAGCAGCCAATCTGCCTCGGGCCTCTCCTACGAGCAGTACTTC,CASSQSASGLSYEQYF
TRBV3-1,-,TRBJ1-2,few,TGTGCCAGCAGCGAGCCGGGGGCCTATGGCTACACCTTC,CASSEPGAYGYTF
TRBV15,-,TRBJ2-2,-,TGTGCCACCAGCAGATACACCGGTGAGCTGTTTTTT,CATSRYTGELFF
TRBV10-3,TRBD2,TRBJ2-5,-,TGTGCCATCAGTATCCTAGCGGAAGAGACCCAGTACTTC,CAISILAEETQYF
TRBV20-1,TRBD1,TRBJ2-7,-,TGCAGTGCCGGGACAGAGTACGAGCAGTACTTC,CSAGTEYEQYF
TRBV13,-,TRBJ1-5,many,TGTGCCAGTTCGGAGGGTAGCAATCAGCCCCAGCATTTT,CASSEGSNQPQHF
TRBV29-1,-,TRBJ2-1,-,TGCAGCGTGGCGACCATGGTAGGGAATGAGCAGTTCTTC,CSVATMVGNEQFF
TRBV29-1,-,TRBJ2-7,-,TGCAGCGTTGGTACATGGCAATCAACCTACGAGCAGTACTTC,CSVGTWQSTYEQYF
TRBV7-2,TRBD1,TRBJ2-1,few,TGTGCCAGCAGCTCGGGACAGGGGATCAATGAGCAGTTCTTC,CASSSGQGINEQFF